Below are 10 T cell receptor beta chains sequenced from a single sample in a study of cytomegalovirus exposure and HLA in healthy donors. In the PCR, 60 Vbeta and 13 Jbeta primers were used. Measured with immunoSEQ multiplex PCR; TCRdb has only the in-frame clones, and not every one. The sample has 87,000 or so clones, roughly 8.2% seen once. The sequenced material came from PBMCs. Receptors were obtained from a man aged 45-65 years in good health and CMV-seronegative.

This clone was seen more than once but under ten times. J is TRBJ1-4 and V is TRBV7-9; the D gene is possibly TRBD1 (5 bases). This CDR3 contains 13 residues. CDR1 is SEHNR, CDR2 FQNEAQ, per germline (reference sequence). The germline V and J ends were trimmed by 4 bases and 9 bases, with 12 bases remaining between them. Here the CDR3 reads CASSSDSSQKLFF. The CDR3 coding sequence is TGTGCCAGCAGCTCTGACAGCTCCCAAAAACTGTTTTTT.

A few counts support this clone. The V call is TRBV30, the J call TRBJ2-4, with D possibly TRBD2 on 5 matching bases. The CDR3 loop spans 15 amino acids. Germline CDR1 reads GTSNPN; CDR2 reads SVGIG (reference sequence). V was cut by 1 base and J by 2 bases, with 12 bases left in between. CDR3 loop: CAWSAPSGSKNIQYF. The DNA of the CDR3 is TGTGCCTGGAGTGCCCCGAGCGGCTCCAAAAACATTCAGTACTTC.

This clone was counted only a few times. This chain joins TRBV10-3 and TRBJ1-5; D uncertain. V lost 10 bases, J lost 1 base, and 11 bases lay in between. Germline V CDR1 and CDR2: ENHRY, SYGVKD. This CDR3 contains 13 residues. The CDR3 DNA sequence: TGTGCCACCACCCAGGTGAGCAATCAGCCCCAGCATTTT. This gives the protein CATTQVSNQPQHF.

The CDR3 is CASSQEGLAGGRDIQYF. In DNA form, the CDR3 reads TGCGCCAGCAGCCAAGAAGGGCTAGCGGGAGGGCGAGACATTCAGTACTTC. This chain links TRBV4-3 with TRBJ2-4; 12 bases are shared with TRBD2. This CDR3 contains 17 residues. With V trimmed by 0 bases and J by 8 bases, 8 bases remained unmatched. The germline gives CDR1 LGHNA, CDR2 YSLEER.

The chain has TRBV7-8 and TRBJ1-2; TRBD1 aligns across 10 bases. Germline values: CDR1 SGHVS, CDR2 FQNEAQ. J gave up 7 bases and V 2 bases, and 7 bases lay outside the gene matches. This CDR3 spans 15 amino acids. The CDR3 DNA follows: TGTGCCAGCAGCTTACGACAGGGGGCGGAGAGTGGCTACACCTTC. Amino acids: CASSLRQGAESGYTF.

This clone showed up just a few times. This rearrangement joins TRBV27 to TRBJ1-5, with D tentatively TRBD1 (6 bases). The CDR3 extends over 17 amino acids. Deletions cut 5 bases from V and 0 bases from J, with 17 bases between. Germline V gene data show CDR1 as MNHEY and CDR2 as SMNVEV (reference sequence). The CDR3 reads CASSQRGGPYSNQPQHF. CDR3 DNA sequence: TGTGCCAGCAGTCAGAGAGGGGGACCATATAGCAATCAGCCCCAGCATTTT.

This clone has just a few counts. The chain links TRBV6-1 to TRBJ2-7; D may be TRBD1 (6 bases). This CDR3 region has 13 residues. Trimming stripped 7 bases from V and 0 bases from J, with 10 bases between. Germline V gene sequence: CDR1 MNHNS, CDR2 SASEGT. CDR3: CASTRDNSYEQYF. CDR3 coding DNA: TGTGCCAGCACCCGGGACAACTCCTACGAGCAGTACTTC.

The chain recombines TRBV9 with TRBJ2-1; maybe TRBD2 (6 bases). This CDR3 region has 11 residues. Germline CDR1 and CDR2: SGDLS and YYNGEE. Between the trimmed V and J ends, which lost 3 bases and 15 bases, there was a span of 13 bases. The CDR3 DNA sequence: TGTGCCAGCAGCGGAAGCGGGTCGGTGTTCTTC. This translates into CASSGSGSVFF.

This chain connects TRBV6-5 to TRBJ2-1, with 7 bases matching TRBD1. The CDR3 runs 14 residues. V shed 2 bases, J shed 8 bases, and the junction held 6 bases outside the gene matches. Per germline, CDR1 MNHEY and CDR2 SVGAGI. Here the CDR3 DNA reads TGTGCCAGCAGTTACAGGGGGCCAAACGATGAGCAGTTCTTC. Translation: CASSYRGPNDEQFF.

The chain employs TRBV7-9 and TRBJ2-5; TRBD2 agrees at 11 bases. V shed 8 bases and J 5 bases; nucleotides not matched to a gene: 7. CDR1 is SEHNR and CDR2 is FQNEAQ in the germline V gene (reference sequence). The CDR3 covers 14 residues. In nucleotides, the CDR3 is TGTGCCAGCTCCGGGACTAGCGGTCTGGAGACCCAGTACTTC. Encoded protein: CASSGTSGLETQYF.